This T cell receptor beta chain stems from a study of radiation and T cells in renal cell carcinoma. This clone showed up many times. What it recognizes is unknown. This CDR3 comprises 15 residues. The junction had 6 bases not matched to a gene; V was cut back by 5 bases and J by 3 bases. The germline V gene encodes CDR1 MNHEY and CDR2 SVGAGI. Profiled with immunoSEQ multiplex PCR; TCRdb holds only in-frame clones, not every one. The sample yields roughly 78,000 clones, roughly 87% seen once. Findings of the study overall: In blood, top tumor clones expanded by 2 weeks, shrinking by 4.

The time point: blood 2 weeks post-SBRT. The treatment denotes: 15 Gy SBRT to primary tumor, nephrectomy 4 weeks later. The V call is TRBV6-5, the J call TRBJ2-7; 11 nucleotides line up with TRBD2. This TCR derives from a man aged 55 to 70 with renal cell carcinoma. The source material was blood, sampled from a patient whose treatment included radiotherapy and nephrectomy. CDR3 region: CASSQLAGADYEQYF. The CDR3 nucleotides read TGTGCCAGCAGTCAACTAGCGGGAGCTGACTACGAGCAGTACTTC.